These 6 T cell receptor beta chains originate from one sample sequenced in a study of blood T cell repertoires in COVID-19. Method: immunoSEQ multiplex PCR; TCRdb's copy keeps in-frame clones and lacks some. This sample has some 450,000 clones, with around 88% found just once. Sequences were obtained from peripheral blood. These receptors were collected from a woman aged 50 to 60 with COVID-19, enrolled during active disease.

CDR3 sequence (DNA): TGTGCCTGGAGTCCTTTCGGGGAGACCCAGTACTTC. This sequence encodes CAWSPFGETQYF. The V call is TRBV30, the J call TRBJ2-5; no clear D gene. The CDR3 totals 12 residues. V lost 2 bases to trimming and J lost 5 bases, with 9 bases between them. The germline gives CDR1 GTSNPN, CDR2 SVGIG (reference sequence).

This clone was seen only a few times. Other DNA sequences in the sample encode the same CDR3. CDR3 sequence (DNA): TGTGCCAGCAGTTCAGGGATCACTGAAGCTTTCTTT. Protein sequence: CASSSGITEAFF. The chain joins TRBV6-2 or TRBV6-3 to TRBJ1-1; tentatively, D is TRBD1 (5 bases). Germline V gives CDR1 MNHEY, CDR2 SVGEGT. Trimming removed 4 bases at V and 4 bases at J, with 7 bases between. This CDR3 has 12 residues.

The J gene is TRBJ2-3, the V gene TRBV5-6, with 9 bases matching TRBD1. The CDR3 runs 15 residues. The J segment lost 1 base and the V segment lost 4 bases, leaving 4 bases of the junction unmatched. From germline, CDR1 is SGHDT and CDR2 YYEEEE. The CDR3 bases are TGTGCCAGCAGCACCCGGGACAGGGGCACAGATACGCAGTATTTT. Translation gives CASSTRDRGTDTQYF.

J is TRBJ2-5 and V is TRBV3-1 (or the pseudogene TRBV3-2), with 8 bases that match TRBD2. In germline, CDR1 is LGHDT, CDR2 YNNKEL (reference sequence). The CDR3 is 16 amino acids. Unmatched junction bases numbered 9, after V lost 1 base and J lost 5 bases. The CDR3 DNA is TGTGCCAGCAGCCAAGGGGCCGGGGGGGCCGGGGAGACCCAGTACTTC. This encodes CASSQGAGGAGETQYF.

This sequence joins TRBV9 and TRBJ2-2; 7 bases map to TRBD2. Germline values: CDR1 SGDLS, CDR2 YYNGEE. The junction had 5 bases not matched to a gene; V was cut back by 4 bases and J by 5 bases. The CDR3 runs to 14 residues. DNA of the CDR3: TGTGCCAGCAGCCTATATAGCGGGACCGGGGAGCTGTTTTTT. Its translation: CASSLYSGTGELFF.

The chain links TRBV3-1 (or the pseudogene TRBV3-2) to TRBJ1-3; D uncertain. The V gene's germline CDR1 is LGHDT and CDR2 YNNKEL (reference sequence). Trimming stripped 4 bases from V and 6 bases from J, with 7 bases between. The CDR3 totals 12 residues. The CDR3 DNA reads TGTGCCAGCAGCCGAGGGATAAACACCATATATTTT. Translation: CASSRGINTIYF.